This TCR beta chain was sequenced for a study of brain metastases from non-small cell lung cancer. Assay: immunoSEQ multiplex PCR; the TCRdb copy retains only in-frame clones and omits some. The sample lists more than 1,200 clones, roughly four fifths occurring once. Germline lookup yields CDR1 SEHNR and CDR2 FQNEAQ (reference sequence). J lost 5 bases, V lost 2 bases, and 5 bases had no gene match. The CDR3 sequence is 15 residues long. This chain connects TRBV7-9 to TRBJ2-2; 7 bases match TRBD2. What was sequenced was tumor-adjacent normal tissue. The TCR originated in a donor at least 40 years old with non-small cell lung cancer. The CDR3: CASSLYRGGTGELFF. The DNA of the CDR3 is TGTGCCAGCAGCTTATACCGGGGAGGGACCGGGGAGCTGTTTTTT.